This T cell receptor (beta chain) derives from a study of blood T cell repertoires in COVID-19. Study as a whole: Sites in the United States, Italy and Spain provided acute and convalescent COVID-19 samples.

The V gene's germline CDR1 is MNHEY and CDR2 SVGAGI. CDR3 length: 16 amino acids. With 0 bases clipped from V and 4 bases from J, the junction kept 4 bases outside the gene matches. Under the authors' procedure: Amplification of reference gene primers was used by the study to estimate nucleated cell counts. Clones were sequenced by immunoSEQ multiplex PCR, and TCRdb holds only the in-frame ones, with some missing. That table furnishes V, J and clone size, whereas the DNA furnished D and trimming. This table has about 74,000 clones, around nine tenths appearing once. Sequenced: peripheral blood. The source is an elderly woman with active or convalescent COVID-19. The V gene is TRBV6-5, the J gene TRBJ1-4, with 8 bases lining up with TRBD1. Written as DNA, the CDR3 is TGTGCCAGCAGTTACTCGTGGACAGGGATTAATGAAAAACTGTTTTTT. Residues: CASSYSWTGINEKLFF.